This is a list of T cell receptor beta chains from one sample in a study of T cell responses to AZD1222 COVID-19 vaccine. Profiled with immunoSEQ multiplex PCR; TCRdb holds only in-frame clones, not every one. The sample has some 120,000 clones, 75% to 90% seen once. Here the sequenced sample was peripheral blood, taken on day 0 of AZD1222 vaccination. The receptors shown here come from an adult in good health. Both conserved end residues are part of each CDR3. A D gene is named only where the DNA matches it firmly. Expanded clones are given a class, and other clones once, few, many or no size at all.

v_call: TRBV19; j_call: TRBJ1-5; d_call: NA; clone_size: NA; cdr3_aa: CATSGREGNQPQHF; cdr3_nt: TGTGCCACCAGTGGCAGGGAAGGGAATCAGCCCCAGCATTTT
v_call: TRBV5-1; j_call: TRBJ1-6; d_call: NA; clone_size: NA; cdr3_aa: CASSLGSSNSPLHF; cdr3_nt: TGCGCCAGCAGCTTGGGGTCGAGTAATTCACCCCTCCACTTT
v_call: TRBV16; j_call: TRBJ1-6; d_call: NA; clone_size: NA; cdr3_aa: CASSQSTTDLSPLHF; cdr3_nt: TGTGCCAGCAGCCAATCGACGACAGATCTTTCACCCCTCCACTTT
v_call: TRBV2; j_call: TRBJ1-5; d_call: NA; clone_size: NA; cdr3_aa: CASTGDSNQPQHF; cdr3_nt: TGTGCCAGCACAGGGGATAGCAATCAGCCCCAGCATTTT
v_call: TRBV6-5; j_call: TRBJ1-5; d_call: NA; clone_size: NA; cdr3_aa: CASSNQGGGQPQHF; cdr3_nt: TGTGCCAGCAGTAACCAAGGGGGGGGTCAGCCCCAGCATTTT
v_call: TRBV19; j_call: TRBJ1-2; d_call: NA; clone_size: NA; cdr3_aa: CASSISNGYTF; cdr3_nt: TGTGCCAGTAGTATAAGTAATGGCTACACCTTC
v_call: TRBV5-4; j_call: TRBJ1-3; d_call: NA; clone_size: few; cdr3_aa: CASSLGGQSGNTIYF; cdr3_nt: TGTGCCAGCAGCCTGGGAGGACAGTCTGGAAACACCATATATTTT
v_call: TRBV28; j_call: TRBJ2-7; d_call: NA; clone_size: NA; cdr3_aa: CASKNRPSSYEQYF; cdr3_nt: TGTGCCAGCAAGAACAGACCGTCCTCCTACGAGCAGTACTTC
v_call: TRBV5-1; j_call: TRBJ1-1; d_call: NA; clone_size: NA; cdr3_aa: CASSPSTGSTEAFF; cdr3_nt: TGCGCCAGCAGCCCTTCGACAGGAAGCACTGAAGCTTTCTTT
v_call: TRBV7-9; j_call: TRBJ1-4; d_call: NA; clone_size: NA; cdr3_aa: CASSLAGGEKLFF; cdr3_nt: TGTGCCAGCAGCTTAGCGGGTGGCGAAAAACTGTTTTTT
v_call: TRBV9; j_call: TRBJ2-3; d_call: TRBD2; clone_size: NA; cdr3_aa: CASSVRGRGGDTQYF; cdr3_nt: TGTGCCAGCAGCGTGCGGGGGAGGGGTGGGGATACGCAGTATTTT
v_call: TRBV6-5; j_call: TRBJ2-7; d_call: NA; clone_size: NA; cdr3_aa: CASSQADEQYF; cdr3_nt: TGTGCCAGCAGCCAGGCGGACGAGCAGTACTTC
v_call: TRBV19; j_call: TRBJ1-1; d_call: NA; clone_size: once; cdr3_aa: CASNDPAGVEAFF; cdr3_nt: TGTGCCAGTAACGACCCGGCGGGCGTAGAAGCTTTCTTT
v_call: TRBV27; j_call: TRBJ1-5; d_call: NA; clone_size: NA; cdr3_aa: CASSFQSGPNQPQHF; cdr3_nt: TGTGCCAGCAGTTTCCAATCCGGGCCCAATCAGCCCCAGCATTTT
v_call: TRBV7-9; j_call: TRBJ1-1; d_call: NA; clone_size: NA; cdr3_aa: CASSLWGLNTEAFF; cdr3_nt: TGTGCCAGCAGCTTATGGGGCCTTAACACTGAAGCTTTCTTT
v_call: TRBV4-3; j_call: TRBJ1-2; d_call: NA; clone_size: NA; cdr3_aa: CASSQEEGNYGYTF; cdr3_nt: TGCGCCAGCAGCCAAGAAGAGGGAAACTATGGCTACACCTTC
v_call: TRBV6-5; j_call: TRBJ2-5; d_call: NA; clone_size: NA; cdr3_aa: CASREGRPPETQYF; cdr3_nt: TGTGCCAGCAGGGAGGGACGGCCCCCCGAGACCCAGTACTTC
v_call: TRBV3-1/TRBV3-2; j_call: TRBJ2-2; d_call: NA; clone_size: NA; cdr3_aa: CASSQVGGELFF; cdr3_nt: TGTGCCAGCAGCCAAGTAGGCGGGGAGCTGTTTTTT
v_call: TRBV4-2; j_call: TRBJ1-3; d_call: NA; clone_size: NA; cdr3_aa: CASSQEGSLGNTIYF; cdr3_nt: TGTGCCAGCAGCCAAGAGGGCAGCCTTGGGAACACCATATATTTT
v_call: TRBV6-5; j_call: TRBJ2-7; d_call: NA; clone_size: NA; cdr3_aa: CASSYSMAYEQYF; cdr3_nt: TGTGCCAGCAGTTATTCGATGGCCTACGAGCAGTACTTC